This T cell receptor (beta chain) was obtained from a study of T-cell memory formation after mild COVID-19. For the study at large: The TCR clusters were mostly specific to one donor. Whole-study results and caveats: Memory cells collected pre-infection included some clones that later responded, suggesting cross-reactive memory joined. What remained unconfirmed was the SARS-CoV-2 specificity of second-wave clones peaking on day 37.

Germline CDR1 is SGHTA and CDR2 is FQGNSA. Trimming took off 1 base at V and 8 bases at J, with 12 bases between the two ends. The CDR3 has 14 residues. In TCRdb, the 5' RACE reads were re-called with MiXCR into one record per CDR3 protein. In the table there are 400,000 to 450,000 distinct CDR3 sequences, about 20% of which are singletons. A remark on this clonotype: Its cognate antigen is unknown.

This clonotype originated in a young man who had mild COVID-19 (a few samples of this study predate the infection). Cell type and time point are not known. The material sequenced was PBMCs or a T cell subset sorted from them (not recorded which). V and J are TRBV7-2 and TRBJ2-1, with D possibly called TRBD1 or TRBD2 (5 bases each). The CDR3 DNA sequence: TGTGCCAGCAGCTTAGTCGTCAGGGACCATGAGCAGTTCTTC. Encoded protein: CASSLVVRDHEQFF.